A single T cell receptor (beta chain) is shown here with its context. Its antigen is unknown. This sample was included in a study of cytomegalovirus exposure and HLA in healthy donors. The germline V gene encodes CDR1 MGHRA and CDR2 YSYEKL. V dropped 1 base and J dropped 1 base, with 13 bases sitting between them. The CDR3 consists of 16 residues. Overall study results and limits: A list of approximately 160 TCR beta chains associated with cytomegalovirus was given.

Method: immunoSEQ multiplex PCR; TCRdb's copy keeps in-frame clones and lacks some. The data contain 82,000 or so clones, around 95% of them singletons. This receptor was identified in a woman between 18 and 29 years old in good health and CMV-seronegative. Material for sequencing was PBMCs. The chain has TRBV4-1 and TRBJ1-1; D may be TRBD1 (6 bases). The CDR3 is CASSQAPGHSNTEAFF. CDR3 coding DNA: TGCGCCAGCAGCCAAGCGCCGGGACATTCGAACACTGAAGCTTTCTTT.